This T cell receptor beta chain was sequenced in a study of graft-versus-host responses after intestinal transplantation. Study summary: The transplants performed in recipients were multivisceral, liver-intestinal, or isolated intestinal. Tacrolimus plus steroids were given to all recipients for about 3 years, preceded by anti-thymocyte globulin induction. Study observations and caveats: Recipient marrow held GvH clones, some first seen in ileum or blood.

The CDR3 is made up of 15 amino acids. The V gene end was trimmed by 7 bases and the J gene end by 9 bases; junction bases not matched to a gene: 14. The germline V gene encodes CDR1 SQVTM and CDR2 ANQGSEA. TCRdb keeps only in-frame clones here, not all; method: immunoSEQ multiplex PCR. The sample has roughly 10,000 clones; over 30% are singletons. The authors seeded around 200,000 CFSE-labeled responder cells together with around 200,000 irradiated stimulator cells tagged with violet dye. The reaction was completed, and proliferating CFSE-low CD3+CD4+ and CD3+CD8+ responders were then sorted. This clonotype was sampled from a human patient who received an intestinal transplant. Here the sequenced sample was alloreactive CD8+ T cells from a mixed lymphocyte reaction culture, taken before intestinal transplant. Subset given: CFSE-low proliferating T cells sorted from roughly six-day pre-transplant mixed lymphocyte reaction (GvH or HvG direction). The gene calls are TRBV29-1 and TRBJ1-3; 11 bases line up with TRBD1. CDR3 DNA: TGCAGCGCCCGAAAGGGGGACAGGGGGGACGGCACCATATATTTT. Its protein product is CSARKGDRGDGTIYF.